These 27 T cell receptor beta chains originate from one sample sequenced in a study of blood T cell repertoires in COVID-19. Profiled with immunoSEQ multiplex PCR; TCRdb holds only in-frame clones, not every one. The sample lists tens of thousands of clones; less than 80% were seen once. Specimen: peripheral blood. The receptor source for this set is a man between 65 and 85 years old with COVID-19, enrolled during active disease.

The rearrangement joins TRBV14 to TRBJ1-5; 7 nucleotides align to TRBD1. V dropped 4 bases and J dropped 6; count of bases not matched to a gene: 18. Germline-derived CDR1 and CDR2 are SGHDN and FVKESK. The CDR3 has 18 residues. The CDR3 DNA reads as TGTGCCAGCAGCCCCTCGGGCCCCCACAGGGGAAGGACTCAGCCCCAGCATTTT. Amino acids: CASSPSGPHRGRTQPQHF.

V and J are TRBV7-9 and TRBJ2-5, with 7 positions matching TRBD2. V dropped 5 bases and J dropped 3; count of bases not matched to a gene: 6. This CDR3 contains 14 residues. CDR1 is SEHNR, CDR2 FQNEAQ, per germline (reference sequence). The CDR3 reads CASSATSYKETQYF. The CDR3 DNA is TGTGCCAGCAGCGCGACTAGCTACAAAGAGACCCAGTACTTC.

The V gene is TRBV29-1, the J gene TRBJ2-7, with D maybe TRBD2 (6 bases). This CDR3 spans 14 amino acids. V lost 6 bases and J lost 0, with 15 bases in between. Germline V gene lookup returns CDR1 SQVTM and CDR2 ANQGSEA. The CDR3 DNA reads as TGCAGCGTCGGAGGGGTAGCGTCCTCCTACGAGCAGTACTTC. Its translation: CSVGGVASSYEQYF.

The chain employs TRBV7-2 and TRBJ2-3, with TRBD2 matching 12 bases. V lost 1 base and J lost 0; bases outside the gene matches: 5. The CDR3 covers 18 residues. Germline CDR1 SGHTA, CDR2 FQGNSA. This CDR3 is CASSLEASGGASTDTQYF. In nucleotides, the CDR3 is TGTGCCAGCAGCTTAGAGGCTAGCGGGGGGGCTAGCACAGATACGCAGTATTTT. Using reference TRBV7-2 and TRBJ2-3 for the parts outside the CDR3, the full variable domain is GAGVSQSPSNKVTEKGKDVELRCDPISGHTALYWYRQSLGQGLEFLIYFQGNSAPDKSGLPSDRFSAERTGGSVSTLTIQRTQQEDSAVYLCASSLEASGGASTDTQYFGPGTRLTVL.

CDR3 nucleotides: TGTGCCACGGGGGGGGCCAGTGCTAGCACAGATACGCAGTATTTT. Translating gives CATGGASASTDTQYF. The chain is built from TRBV7-6 and TRBJ2-3, with 8 nucleotides matching TRBD2. The CDR3 is 15 residues long. The germline V gene has CDR1 SGHVS and CDR2 FNYEAQ. V dropped 10 bases and J dropped 0; count of bases not matched to a gene: 9.

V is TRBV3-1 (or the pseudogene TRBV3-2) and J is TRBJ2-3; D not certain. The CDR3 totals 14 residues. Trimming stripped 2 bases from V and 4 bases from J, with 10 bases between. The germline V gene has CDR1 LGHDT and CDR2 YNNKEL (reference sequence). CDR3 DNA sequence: TGTGCCAGCAGCCAAAGACTGGCCCCAGATACGCAGTATTTT. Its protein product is CASSQRLAPDTQYF.

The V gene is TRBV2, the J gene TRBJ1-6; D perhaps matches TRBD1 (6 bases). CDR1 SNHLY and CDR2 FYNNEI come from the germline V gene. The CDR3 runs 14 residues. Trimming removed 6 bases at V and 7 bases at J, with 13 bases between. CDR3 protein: CASRIQGRNSPLHF. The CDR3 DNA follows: TGTGCCAGCAGAATACAGGGCAGGAATTCACCCCTCCACTTT.

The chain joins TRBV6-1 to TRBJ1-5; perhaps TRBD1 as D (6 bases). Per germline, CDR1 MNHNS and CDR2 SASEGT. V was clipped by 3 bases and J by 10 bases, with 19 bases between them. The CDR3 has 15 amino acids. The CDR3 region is CASSEGHSFFKPQHF. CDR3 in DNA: TGTGCCAGCAGTGAGGGACATTCCTTTTTCAAACCCCAGCATTTT.

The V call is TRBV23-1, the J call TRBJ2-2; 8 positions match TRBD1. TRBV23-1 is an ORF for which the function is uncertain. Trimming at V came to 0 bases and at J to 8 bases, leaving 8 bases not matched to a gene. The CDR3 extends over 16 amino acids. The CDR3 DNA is TGCGCCAGCAGTCAATCCCGGGCAGGGGGCTTGGGGGAGCTGTTTTTT. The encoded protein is CASSQSRAGGLGELFF.

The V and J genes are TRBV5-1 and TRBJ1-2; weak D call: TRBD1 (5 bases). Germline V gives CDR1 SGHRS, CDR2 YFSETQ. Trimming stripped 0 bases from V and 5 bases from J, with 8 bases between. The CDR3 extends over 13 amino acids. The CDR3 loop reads CASSLAQGYGYTF. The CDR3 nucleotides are TGCGCCAGCAGCTTGGCCCAGGGATATGGCTACACCTTC. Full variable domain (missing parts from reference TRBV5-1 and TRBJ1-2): KAGVTQTPRYLIKTRGQQVTLSCSPISGHRSVSWYQQTPGQGLQFLFEYFSETQRNKGNFPGRFSGRQFSNSRSEMNVSTLELGDSALYLCASSLAQGYGYTFGSGTRLTVV.

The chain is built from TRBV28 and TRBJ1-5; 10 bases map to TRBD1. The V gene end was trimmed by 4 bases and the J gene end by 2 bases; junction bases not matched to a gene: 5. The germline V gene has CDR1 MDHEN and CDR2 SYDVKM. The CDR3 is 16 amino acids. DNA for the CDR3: TGTGCCAGCAGTTCCGGACAGGGGGGCCGCAATCAGCCCCAGCATTTT. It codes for CASSSGQGGRNQPQHF.

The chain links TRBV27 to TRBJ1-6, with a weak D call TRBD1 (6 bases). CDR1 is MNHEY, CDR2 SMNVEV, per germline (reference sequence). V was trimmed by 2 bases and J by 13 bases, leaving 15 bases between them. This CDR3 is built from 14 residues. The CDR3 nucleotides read TGTGCCAGCAGTTTAGGGGCAGTTCAGGGGCCCCTCCACTTT. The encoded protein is CASSLGAVQGPLHF.

The CDR3 sequence is CASSISQGASYYGYTF. The DNA of the CDR3 is TGTGCCAGTAGTATATCGCAGGGTGCTTCTTACTATGGCTACACCTTC. The chain carries TRBV19 and TRBJ1-2; D possibly corresponds to TRBD1 (5 bases). With 2 bases removed from V and 3 bases from J, the gap between germline ends came to 16 bases. This CDR3 is built from 16 residues. The germline gives CDR1 LNHDA, CDR2 SQIVND (reference sequence).

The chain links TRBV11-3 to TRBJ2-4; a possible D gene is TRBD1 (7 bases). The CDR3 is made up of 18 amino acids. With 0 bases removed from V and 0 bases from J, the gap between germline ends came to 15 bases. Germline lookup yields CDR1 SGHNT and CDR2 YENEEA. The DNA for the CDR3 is TGTGCCAGCAGCTTAGATCAGGGGGGATCACTAGCCAAAAACATTCAGTACTTC. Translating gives CASSLDQGGSLAKNIQYF. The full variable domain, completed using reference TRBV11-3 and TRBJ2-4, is EAGVVQSPRYKIIEKKQPVAFWCNPISGHNTLYWYLQNLGQGPELLIRYENEEAVDDSQLPKDRFSAERLKGVDSTLKIQPAELGDSAVYLCASSLDQGGSLAKNIQYFGAGTRLSVL.

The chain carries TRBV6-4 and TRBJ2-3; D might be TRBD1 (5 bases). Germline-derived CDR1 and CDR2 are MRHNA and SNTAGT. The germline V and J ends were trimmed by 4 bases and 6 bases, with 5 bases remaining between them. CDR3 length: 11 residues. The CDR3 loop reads CASSAGDTQYF. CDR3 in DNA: TGTGCCAGCAGTGCAGGGGATACGCAGTATTTT.

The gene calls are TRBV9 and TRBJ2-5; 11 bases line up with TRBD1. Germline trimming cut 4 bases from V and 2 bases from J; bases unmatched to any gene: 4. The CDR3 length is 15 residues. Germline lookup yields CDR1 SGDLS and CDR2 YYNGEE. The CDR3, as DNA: TGTGCCAGCAGCCCAGGGGACAGGGGGCAAGAGACCCAGTACTTC. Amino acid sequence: CASSPGDRGQETQYF.

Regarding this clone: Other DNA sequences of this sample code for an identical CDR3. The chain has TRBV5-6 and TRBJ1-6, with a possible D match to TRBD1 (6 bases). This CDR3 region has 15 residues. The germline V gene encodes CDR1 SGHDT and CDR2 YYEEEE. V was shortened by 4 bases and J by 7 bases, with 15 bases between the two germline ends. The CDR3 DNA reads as TGTGCCAGCAGCCAGGAGGGGGGAGGGAATTCACCCCTCCACTTT. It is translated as CASSQEGGGNSPLHF.

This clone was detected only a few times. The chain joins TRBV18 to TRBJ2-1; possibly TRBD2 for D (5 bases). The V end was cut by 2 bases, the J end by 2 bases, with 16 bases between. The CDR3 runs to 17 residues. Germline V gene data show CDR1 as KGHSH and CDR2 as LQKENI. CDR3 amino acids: CASSPGPRTFAYNEQFF. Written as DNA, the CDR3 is TGTGCCAGCTCACCAGGCCCCCGGACTTTTGCCTACAATGAGCAGTTCTTC.

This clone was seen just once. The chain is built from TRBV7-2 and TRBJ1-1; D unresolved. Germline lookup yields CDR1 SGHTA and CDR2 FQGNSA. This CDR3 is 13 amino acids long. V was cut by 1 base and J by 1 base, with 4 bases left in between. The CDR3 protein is CASSLVQNTEAFF. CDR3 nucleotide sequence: TGTGCCAGCAGCTTAGTCCAGAACACTGAAGCTTTCTTT.

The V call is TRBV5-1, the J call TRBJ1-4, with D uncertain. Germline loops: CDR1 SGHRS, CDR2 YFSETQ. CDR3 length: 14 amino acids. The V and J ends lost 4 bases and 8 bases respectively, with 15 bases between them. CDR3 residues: CASSIGGIGEKLFF. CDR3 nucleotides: TGCGCCAGCAGCATCGGAGGGATTGGGGAAAAACTGTTTTTT. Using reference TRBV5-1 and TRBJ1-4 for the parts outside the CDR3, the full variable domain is KAGVTQTPRYLIKTRGQQVTLSCSPISGHRSVSWYQQTPGQGLQFLFEYFSETQRNKGNFPGRFSGRQFSNSRSEMNVSTLELGDSALYLCASSIGGIGEKLFFGSGTQLSVL.

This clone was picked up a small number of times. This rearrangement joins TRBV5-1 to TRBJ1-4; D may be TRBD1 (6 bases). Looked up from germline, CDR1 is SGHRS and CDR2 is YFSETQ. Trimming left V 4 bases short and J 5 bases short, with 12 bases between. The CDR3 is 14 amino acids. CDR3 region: CASSAVQGNEKLFF. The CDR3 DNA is TGCGCCAGCAGCGCAGTCCAGGGGAATGAAAAACTGTTTTTT.

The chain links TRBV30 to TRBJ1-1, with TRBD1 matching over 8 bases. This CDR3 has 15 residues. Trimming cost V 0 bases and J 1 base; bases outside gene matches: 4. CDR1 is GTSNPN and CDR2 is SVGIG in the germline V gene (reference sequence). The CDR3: CAWSVPGTGNTEAFF. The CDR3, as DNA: TGTGCCTGGAGTGTACCCGGGACAGGGAACACTGAAGCTTTCTTT.

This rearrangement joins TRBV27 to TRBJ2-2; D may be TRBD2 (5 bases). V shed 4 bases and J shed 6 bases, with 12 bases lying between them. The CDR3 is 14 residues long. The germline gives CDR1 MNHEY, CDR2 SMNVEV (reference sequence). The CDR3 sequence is CASSWDRGSGELFF. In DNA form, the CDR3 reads TGTGCCAGCAGTTGGGATCGGGGTTCCGGGGAGCTGTTTTTT.

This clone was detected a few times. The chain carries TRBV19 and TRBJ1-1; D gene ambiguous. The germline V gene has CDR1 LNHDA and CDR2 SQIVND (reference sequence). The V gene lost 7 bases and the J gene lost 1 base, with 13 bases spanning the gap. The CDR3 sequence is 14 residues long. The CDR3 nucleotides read TGTGCCAGTACCCCCGGGGATACGAACACTGAAGCTTTCTTT. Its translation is CASTPGDTNTEAFF.

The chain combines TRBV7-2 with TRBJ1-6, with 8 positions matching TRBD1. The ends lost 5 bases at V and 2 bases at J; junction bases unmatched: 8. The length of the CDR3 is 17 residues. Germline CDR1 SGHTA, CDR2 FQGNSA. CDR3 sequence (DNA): TGTGCCAGCAGCCCCCGGACAGGGCCCACCTATAATTCACCCCTCCACTTT. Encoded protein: CASSPRTGPTYNSPLHF.

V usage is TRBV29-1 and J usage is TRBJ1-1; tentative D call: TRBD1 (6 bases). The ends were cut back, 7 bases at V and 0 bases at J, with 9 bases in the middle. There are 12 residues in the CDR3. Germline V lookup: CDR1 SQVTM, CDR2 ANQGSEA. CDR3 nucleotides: TGCAGCGGAACAGGGCTGAACACTGAAGCTTTCTTT. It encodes CSGTGLNTEAFF.

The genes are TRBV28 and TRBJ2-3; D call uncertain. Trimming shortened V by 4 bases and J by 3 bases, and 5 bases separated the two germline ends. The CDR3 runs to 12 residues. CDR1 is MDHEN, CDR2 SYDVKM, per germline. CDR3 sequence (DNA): TGTGCCAGCAGTTCCGCGACAGATACGCAGTATTTT. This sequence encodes CASSSATDTQYF.